The rows below give T cell receptor beta chains drawn from one sample of a study of T-cell reconstitution after alpha-beta-depleted transplantation in children. Each CDR3 protein gets one entry after TCRdb re-called the PCR reads with MiXCR. Of approximately 640,000 distinct CDR3 sequences in the sample, 15% to 20% were seen once. The sequences come from PBMCs from the stem cell graft donor, collected from the stem cell graft. The origin of the receptors is a human donor who donated a stem cell graft to a child with acute myeloid leukemia. The CDR3 runs from the conserved cysteine through the conserved F or W. A D gene is named only where the DNA matches it firmly. The size of a clone is reported for some rows only, either as once, few or many, or as a class for expanded clones.

size | J | V | D | DNA | CDR3
many | TRBJ1-5 | TRBV11-2 | . | TGTGCCAGCAGCCGCCGACCCATGCAGCCCCAGCATTTT | CASSRRPMQPQHF
. | TRBJ2-6 | TRBV20-1 | . | TGCAGTGCTAGAGATGAAGGAGGAGGGGCTGGGGCCAACGTCCTGACTTTC | CSARDEGGGAGANVLTF
many | TRBJ2-1 | TRBV20-1 | TRBD1 | TGCAGTGCCCCCCTAGGACAGGGAATTTTCGATGAGCAGTTCTTC | CSAPLGQGIFDEQFF
many | TRBJ1-1 | TRBV6-1 | . | TGTGCCAGCAGTGAAGCATCTTCATACACTGAAGCTTTCTTT | CASSEASSYTEAFF
many | TRBJ2-2 | TRBV29-1 | . | TGCAGCGTTGGGACAGCAGGAACCGGGGAGCTGTTTTTT | CSVGTAGTGELFF
many | TRBJ1-3 | TRBV10-3 | . | TGTGCCATCAGGGAACAGGAGGGATCTGGAAACACCATATATTTT | CAIREQEGSGNTIYF
few | TRBJ2-3 | TRBV20-1 | . | TGCAGTGCTAGAATCTCGGGAAATACGCAGTATTTT | CSARISGNTQYF
many | TRBJ1-2 | TRBV7-2 | . | TGTGCCAGCAGCTTCGGCGGTCTATTCTATGGCTACACCTTC | CASSFGGLFYGYTF
few | TRBJ2-1 | TRBV15 | . | TGTGCCACCAGCAGAGAACCGTCCCGTGAGCAGTTCTTC | CATSREPSREQFF
many | TRBJ1-2 | TRBV9 | . | TGTGCCAGCAGCGCGGACTGGGGCGCTAACTATGGCTACACCTTC | CASSADWGANYGYTF
many | TRBJ1-1 | TRBV6-2/TRBV6-3 | TRBD1 | TGTGCCAGCAGTTACCCAGGACAGGGGAGGACTGAAGCTTTCTTT | CASSYPGQGRTEAFF
few | TRBJ1-6 | TRBV6-1 | TRBD1 | TGTGCCAGCAGTGAACAGGGGGGACTCTATAATTCACCCCTCCACTTT | CASSEQGGLYNSPLHF
many | TRBJ2-1 | TRBV29-1 | . | TGCAGCGTTGAAGGCGGTTTTGCGCAGTTCTTC | CSVEGGFAQFF
. | TRBJ1-1 | TRBV12-3/TRBV12-4 | . | TGTGCCAGCAGTTCCCGGACAGTGATTGGGAACACTGAAGCTTTCTTT | CASSSRTVIGNTEAFF
many | TRBJ2-7 | TRBV7-2 | . | TGTGCCAGCAGCTTACCGGGGCCCTACGAGCAGTACTTC | CASSLPGPYEQYF
. | TRBJ1-4 | TRBV20-1 | TRBD1 | TGCAGTGCTGGACAGGGGGCTAATGCTGAAAAACTGTTTTTT | CSAGQGANAEKLFF
. | TRBJ2-1 | TRBV30 | TRBD2 | TGTGCCTGGGCGGGGGGCTACAATGAGCAGTTCTTC | CAWAGGYNEQFF
. | TRBJ1-2 | TRBV5-5 | TRBD1 | TGTGCCAGCAGCTTTTTTGGACCACAGGGGAGCGGCTACACCTTC | CASSFFGPQGSGYTF
once | TRBJ1-3 | TRBV9 | . | TGTGCCAGCAGCCCGGGAGGGGCGGCCATATATTTT | CASSPGGAAIYF
few | TRBJ1-4 | TRBV25-1 | . | TGTGCCAGCAGGGGTAGTCGGAATGAAAAACTGTTTTTT | CASRGSRNEKLFF
many | TRBJ1-5 | TRBV20-1 | . | TGCAGTGCTAGAGATCCGGGGCGAGGGCAGCCCCAGCATTTT | CSARDPGRGQPQHF
. | TRBJ2-7 | TRBV11-3 | . | TGTGCCAGCAGCTTAGTCCCAGGGGAGTCCTACGAGCAGTACTTC | CASSLVPGESYEQYF
many | TRBJ2-5 | TRBV20-1 | TRBD1 | TGCAGTGCTAGAGACTACAGGGGGCAGGGAGAGACCCAGTACTTC | CSARDYRGQGETQYF
many | TRBJ2-4 | TRBV20-1 | TRBD2 | TGCAGTGCTAGAGATACGGGACACGGCGGGGGGTCTCAGTACTTC | CSARDTGHGGGSQYF
many | TRBJ2-1 | TRBV20-1 | TRBD1 | TGCAGTGCTAAGTGGGACAGAACCTACAATGAGCAGTTCTTC | CSAKWDRTYNEQFF
. | TRBJ2-1 | TRBV7-2 | . | TGTGCCAGCTTACCTAGCTCAAGTTCCTACAATGAGCAGTTCTTC | CASLPSSSSYNEQFF
. | TRBJ2-1 | TRBV5-1 | TRBD1 | TGCGCCAGCAGTCCCGGGACAGCTACTAATGAGCAGTTCTTC | CASSPGTATNEQFF
few | TRBJ1-1 | TRBV2 | . | TGTGCCACCAGAAAGGAGATGAACACTGAAGCTTTCTTT | CATRKEMNTEAFF
. | TRBJ2-7 | TRBV27 | TRBD2 | TGTGCCAGCTCTTGGGCTAGCGGGCCCGCCGAGCAGTACTTC | CASSWASGPAEQYF
. | TRBJ1-2 | TRBV19 | . | TGTGCCAGTAGTATGCTACCAGAAGGCTACACCTTC | CASSMLPEGYTF
. | TRBJ2-2 | TRBV6-1 | . | TGTGCCAGCACCGCAGGAGACAGGTTTATGACCGGGGAGCTGTTTTTT | CASTAGDRFMTGELFF
many | TRBJ2-1 | TRBV20-1 | . | TGCAGTGCTAGGAACGGCAATGAGCAGTTCTTC | CSARNGNEQFF
. | TRBJ1-2 | TRBV2 | TRBD1 | TGTGCCAGCAGTGGAATTAACAGGGGGAACTATGGCTACACCTTC | CASSGINRGNYGYTF
few | TRBJ2-5 | TRBV7-9 | TRBD1 | TGTGCCAGCAGCGAGGACAGGGTGCTAAGAGAGACCCAGTACTTC | CASSEDRVLRETQYF